Below are 15 T cell receptor beta chains sequenced from a single sample in a study of blood T cell repertoires in COVID-19. Clones were read by immunoSEQ multiplex PCR, and TCRdb kept only the in-frame ones, dropping some. The data show some 390,000 clones, 70% to 90% seen once. Sequenced: peripheral blood. These receptors originate from a woman in her 40s with COVID-19, enrolled during active disease.

V and J are TRBV18 and TRBJ1-2; 7 bases agree with TRBD1. The CDR3 has 15 residues. CDR1 is KGHSH, CDR2 LQKENI, per germline. V was clipped by 3 bases and J by 5 bases; unmatched bases: 9. The CDR3 reads CASSPQRTGRYGYTF. CDR3 coding DNA: TGTGCCAGCTCACCTCAAAGGACAGGCAGATATGGCTACACCTTC.

The chain uses TRBV7-2 and TRBJ2-7, with 9 bases aligning to TRBD2. Germline V gene sequence: CDR1 SGHTA, CDR2 FQGNSA. Trimming removed 2 bases from V and 2 bases from J; junction bases left unmatched: 4. The CDR3 has 15 amino acids. CDR3: CASSLIAGDAYEQYF. In nucleotides, the CDR3 is TGTGCCAGCAGCTTAATAGCGGGGGATGCCTACGAGCAGTACTTC.

This clone appeared a single time. The gene calls are TRBV27 and TRBJ1-6; 8 bases are a match to TRBD1. The CDR3 consists of 16 residues. Germline V lookup: CDR1 MNHEY, CDR2 SMNVEV (reference sequence). V shed 3 bases, J shed 0 bases, and the junction held 1 base outside the gene matches. The DNA for the CDR3 is TGTGCCAGCAGTTTCGACAGGGGCTCCTATAATTCACCCCTCCACTTT. Amino acid sequence: CASSFDRGSYNSPLHF.

This clone appeared a single time. The chain employs TRBV5-6 and TRBJ2-1; D not certain. This CDR3 has 13 amino acids. V shed 7 bases and J shed 8 bases, with 16 bases lying between them. Germline V gene sequence: CDR1 SGHDT, CDR2 YYEEEE. This CDR3 reads CASHTLVEDEQFF. For the CDR3, the DNA is TGTGCCAGCCATACGCTCGTTGAGGATGAGCAGTTCTTC.

This sequence joins TRBV28 and TRBJ1-1, with D perhaps matching TRBD1 (6 bases). V shed 8 bases and J shed 9 bases, with 16 bases lying between them. Germline values: CDR1 MDHEN, CDR2 SYDVKM. This CDR3 region has 12 residues. The CDR3 region is CASLYSTGQAFF. DNA for the CDR3: TGTGCCAGCCTTTATTCGACAGGCCAAGCTTTCTTT. The complete variable domain, with remaining parts taken from reference TRBV28 and TRBJ1-1, reads DVKVTQSSRYLVKRTGEKVFLECVQDMDHENMFWYRQDPGLGLRLIYFSYDVKMKEKGDIPEGYSVSREKKERFSLILESASTNQTSMYLCASLYSTGQAFFGQGTRLTVV.

The CDR3 bases are TGTGCCAGCAGCTTAAGCGGACAGGCAGTCTCCTACGAGCAGTACTTC. Its translation is CASSLSGQAVSYEQYF. This chain links TRBV7-3 with TRBJ2-7; TRBD1 agrees at 7 bases. CDR1 and CDR2 from the germline V gene are SGHTA and FQGTGA. Trimming cost V 1 base and J 0 bases; bases outside gene matches: 6. This CDR3 comprises 16 residues.

This chain uses TRBV5-1 with TRBJ2-7; 12 nucleotides align to TRBD1. The CDR3 loop spans 16 amino acids. Trimming at V came to 7 bases and at J to 4 bases, leaving 12 bases not matched to a gene. Germline V gene data show CDR1 as SGHRS and CDR2 as YFSETQ. The CDR3 is CASLRAPGQGAYEQYF. For the CDR3, the DNA is TGCGCCAGCCTGCGTGCTCCGGGACAGGGGGCTTACGAGCAGTACTTC.

The rearrangement links TRBV6-5 to TRBJ1-4; D might be TRBD1 (5 bases). The CDR3 runs 14 residues. The ends were cut back, 7 bases at V and 0 bases at J, with 9 bases in the middle. The germline gives CDR1 MNHEY, CDR2 SVGAGI. CDR3 sequence reads: CASIDRSTNEKLFF. CDR3 nucleotide sequence: TGTGCCAGCATCGACAGATCAACTAATGAAAAACTGTTTTTT.

The gene calls are TRBV7-2 and TRBJ1-4; D ambiguous. This CDR3 region has 14 residues. Germline CDR1 and CDR2: SGHTA and FQGNSA. Trimming shortened V by 6 bases and J by 0 bases, and 8 bases separated the two germline ends. CDR3 loop: CASRRAATNEKLFF. The CDR3 DNA reads as TGTGCCAGCAGGAGGGCCGCAACTAATGAAAAACTGTTTTTT.

CDR3 residues: CASSYRLAGDYEQYF. In DNA, the CDR3 is TGTGCCAGCAGTTACAGACTAGCGGGGGACTACGAGCAGTACTTC. This rearrangement joins TRBV6-6 to TRBJ2-7; the match to TRBD2 covers 12 bases. The CDR3 has 15 residues. Germline CDR1 is MNHNY and CDR2 is SVGAGI (reference sequence). The V gene end was trimmed by 2 bases and the J gene end by 3 bases; junction bases not matched to a gene: 2.

This chain connects TRBV5-1 to TRBJ2-1, with TRBD2 matching 13 bases. V lost 2 bases to trimming and J lost 4 bases; unmatched junction nucleotides: 21. The length of the CDR3 is 22 residues. From germline, CDR1 is SGHRS and CDR2 YFSETQ. CDR3 bases: TGCGCCAGCAGCTTAAACCGGGACAGAGCTTCGACTAGCGGGAGGTTATACAATGAGCAGTTCTTC. This gives the protein CASSLNRDRASTSGRLYNEQFF.

V gene TRBV10-3 combines with J gene TRBJ2-1; TRBD2 aligns across 7 bases. This CDR3 region has 16 residues. The junction had 6 bases not matched to a gene; V was cut back by 4 bases and J by 0 bases. Germline V gene data show CDR1 as ENHRY and CDR2 as SYGVKD. This chain's CDR3 is CAISGGGGSSYNEQFF. The CDR3, as DNA: TGTGCCATCAGTGGGGGCGGGGGAAGCTCCTACAATGAGCAGTTCTTC.

The chain links TRBV30 to TRBJ1-3; no reliable D call. The CDR3 is 14 residues long. Trimming pared 2 bases from V and 6 bases from J, leaving 14 bases between. The V gene's germline CDR1 is GTSNPN and CDR2 SVGIG (reference sequence). Here the CDR3 DNA reads TGTGCCTGGAGTAGAGGCGGGCAGAAAAACACCATATATTTT. It is translated as CAWSRGGQKNTIYF.

The V call is TRBV5-4, the J call TRBJ2-7; 9 bases align to TRBD1. Trimming at V came to 2 bases and at J to 5 bases, leaving 5 bases not matched to a gene. The V gene's germline CDR1 is SGHNT and CDR2 YYREEE (reference sequence). CDR3 size: 14 residues. CDR3 loop: CASSFYRGRDEQYF. Here the CDR3 DNA reads TGTGCCAGCAGCTTTTACAGGGGGCGGGACGAGCAGTACTTC. The variable domain in full, with the rest retrieved from reference TRBV5-4 and TRBJ2-7, is ETGVTQSPTHLIKTRGQQVTLRCSSQSGHNTVSWYQQALGQGPQFIFQYYREEENGRGNFPPRFSGLQFPNYSSELNVNALELDDSALYLCASSFYRGRDEQYFGPGTRLTVT.

This sequence joins TRBV28 and TRBJ2-4; D possibly corresponds to TRBD2 (6 bases). CDR1 MDHEN and CDR2 SYDVKM come from the germline V gene. The CDR3 covers 16 residues. Between the trimmed V and J ends, which lost 5 bases and 6 bases, there was a span of 20 bases. The chain's CDR3 is CASSPGLSHGGNIQYF. DNA for the CDR3: TGTGCCAGCAGTCCTGGACTCTCTCACGGGGGAAACATTCAGTACTTC.